The rows below give T cell receptor beta chains drawn from one sample of a study of T cell responses to AZD1222 COVID-19 vaccine. Libraries were prepared by immunoSEQ multiplex PCR; TCRdb keeps only in-frame clonotypes and omits some of them. The data hold more than 100,000 clones, with approximately 90% observed a single time. Sequences were derived from peripheral blood, sampled 28 days after the second AZD1222 dose. Receptor source: an adult who received the AZD1222 COVID-19 vaccine. Both conserved end residues are part of each CDR3. The D gene is left open where the match is weak. For some rows the clone size is stated as once, few or many, or as a class when expanded; others skip it.

-,-,TRBV7-9,TRBJ1-2,CASSFGGGYGYTF,TGTGCCAGCAGCTTTGGAGGGGGCTATGGCTACACCTTC
-,-,TRBV2,TRBJ1-4,CAIPRDGIGTNEKLFF,TGTGCCATTCCCCGGGATGGGATAGGAACTAATGAAAAACTGTTTTTT
-,-,TRBV25-1,TRBJ2-3,CASRATESTTDTQYF,TGTGCCAGCAGAGCCACAGAGTCCACGACAGATACGCAGTATTTT
-,TRBD2,TRBV10-2,TRBJ2-2,CASRLAGGPGAGELFF,TGCGCCAGCAGACTAGCGGGAGGGCCCGGGGCCGGGGAGCTGTTTTTT
-,-,TRBV28,TRBJ2-7,CASSTGYEQYF,TGTGCCAGCAGTACGGGTTACGAGCAGTACTTC
-,TRBD2,TRBV2,TRBJ2-5,CATRLAGFQETQYF,TGTGCCACTCGACTAGCGGGGTTCCAAGAGACCCAGTACTTC
-,TRBD1,TRBV27,TRBJ2-7,CASSLNRGYEQYF,TGTGCCAGCAGTTTAAACAGGGGGTACGAGCAGTACTTC
-,TRBD1,TRBV4-1,TRBJ2-1,CASRLGTGSRIEQFF,TGCGCCAGCAGGCTCGGGACAGGTAGTAGAATTGAGCAGTTCTTC
-,TRBD2,TRBV18,TRBJ2-1,CASSQGLAAGNEQFF,TGTGCCAGCTCACAGGGACTAGCGGCGGGCAATGAGCAGTTCTTC
-,-,TRBV7-9,TRBJ2-1,CASSLLSGRYNEQFF,TGTGCCAGCAGCTTACTGTCAGGACGTTACAATGAGCAGTTCTTC
-,-,TRBV29-1,TRBJ2-5,CSVVQGGYGETQYF,TGCAGCGTTGTGCAGGGTGGTTACGGAGAGACCCAGTACTTC
-,-,TRBV7-6,TRBJ1-1,CASSLAPDLRGNTEAFF,TGTGCCAGCAGCTTAGCCCCGGACCTGCGGGGGAACACTGAAGCTTTCTTT
-,-,TRBV5-1,TRBJ2-1,CASSFTITRDGNEQFF,TGCGCCAGCAGCTTCACGATTACCAGGGACGGCAATGAGCAGTTCTTC
-,-,TRBV4-1,TRBJ1-1,CASSQGNTEAFF,TGCGCCAGCAGCCAAGGGAACACTGAAGCTTTCTTT
few,-,TRBV2,TRBJ2-5,CAFTQREETQYF,TGTGCCTTCACCCAAAGGGAAGAGACCCAGTACTTC
-,-,TRBV12-3/TRBV12-4,TRBJ1-6,CASSFSNSPLHF,TGTGCCAGCAGTTTCAGTAATTCACCCCTCCACTTT
-,-,TRBV28,TRBJ2-7,CASISGVTEQYF,TGTGCCAGCATCTCTGGGGTGACCGAGCAGTACTTC
-,TRBD2,TRBV10-2,TRBJ2-2,CASRHSGANTGELFF,TGCGCCAGCAGGCATAGCGGGGCGAACACCGGGGAGCTGTTTTTT
-,TRBD2,TRBV7-8,TRBJ2-5,CASSSIAGAETQYF,TGTGCCAGCAGCTCGATAGCGGGGGCGGAGACCCAGTACTTC
-,-,TRBV5-4,TRBJ1-4,CASSPAPGEKLFF,TGTGCCAGCAGCCCCGCCCCGGGTGAAAAACTGTTTTTT
-,-,TRBV19,TRBJ2-3,CASRDSPTSTDTQYF,TGTGCCAGTAGGGACAGCCCGACCAGCACAGATACGCAGTATTTT
-,TRBD1,TRBV18,TRBJ1-1,CASSLGQGGNTEAFF,TGTGCCAGCTCACTGGGACAGGGGGGGAACACTGAAGCTTTCTTT
-,TRBD1,TRBV15,TRBJ2-7,CATSRAGTAYEQYF,TGTGCCACCAGCAGGGCCGGGACAGCCTACGAGCAGTACTTC
-,TRBD1,TRBV6-1,TRBJ1-2,CASSDPQDREDYGYTF,TGTGCCAGCAGTGACCCCCAAGACAGGGAGGACTATGGCTACACCTTC
-,-,TRBV14,TRBJ2-7,CASSAGSSYEQYF,TGTGCCAGCAGCGCCGGGAGCTCCTACGAGCAGTACTTC
-,-,TRBV19,TRBJ1-6,CASSPGGIWSPLHF,TGTGCCAGTAGTCCGGGAGGGATTTGGTCACCCCTCCACTTT
-,-,TRBV5-4,TRBJ2-7,CASSYEQYF,TGTGCCAGCAGCTACGAGCAGTACTTC
-,-,TRBV5-1,TRBJ2-3,CASRNEADTQYF,TGCGCCAGCAGAAACGAGGCAGATACGCAGTATTTT
-,-,TRBV4-1,TRBJ1-5,CASSQSGTWGQPQHF,TGCGCCAGCAGCCAATCGGGGACCTGGGGTCAGCCCCAGCATTTT
once,-,TRBV28,TRBJ1-5,CATRRGANQPQHF,TGTGCCACCAGGAGGGGGGCAAATCAGCCCCAGCATTTT
-,-,TRBV5-5,TRBJ2-3,CASSLSGDTQYF,TGTGCCAGCAGCTTATCGGGAGATACGCAGTATTTT
-,-,TRBV28,TRBJ2-2,CAGRMGMNTGELFF,TGTGCCGGCCGCATGGGGATGAACACCGGGGAGCTGTTTTTT
-,TRBD1,TRBV2,TRBJ2-7,CASLGQGKAYEQYF,TGTGCCAGCCTCGGACAGGGTAAAGCCTACGAGCAGTACTTC
-,-,TRBV19,TRBJ1-5,CASSTLEGGSNQPQHF,TGTGCCAGTAGTACACTAGAGGGGGGCAGCAATCAGCCCCAGCATTTT
-,-,TRBV7-9,TRBJ1-2,CASSLAQGGYTF,TGTGCCAGCAGCTTAGCGCAGGGCGGCTACACCTTC
once,-,TRBV10-3,TRBJ2-3,CAISDGAYTDTQYF,TGTGCCATCAGTGACGGGGCGTACACAGATACGCAGTATTTT
-,TRBD1,TRBV19,TRBJ1-5,CASSMGQKNSNQPQHF,TGTGCCAGTAGTATGGGACAGAAGAATAGCAATCAGCCCCAGCATTTT
-,-,TRBV24-1,TRBJ1-5,CATSDTSNQPQHF,TGTGCCACCAGTGATACTAGCAATCAGCCCCAGCATTTT
-,-,TRBV19,TRBJ2-1,CASSIAGEGPSSYNEQFF,TGTGCCAGTAGTATAGCGGGAGAGGGTCCCTCTTCCTACAATGAGCAGTTCTTC
-,TRBD1,TRBV24-1,TRBJ2-3,CATSEPNLGTGINQDTQYF,TGTGCCACCAGTGAGCCAAACCTCGGGACAGGGATAAACCAAGATACGCAGTATTTT
-,TRBD2,TRBV7-8,TRBJ2-2,CASSPGLAGDGGELFF,TGTGCCAGCAGCCCGGGACTAGCGGGAGACGGCGGGGAGCTGTTTTTT
-,-,TRBV28,TRBJ2-7,CASSLLRQASYEQYF,TGTGCCAGCAGTTTACTCCGACAGGCCTCCTACGAGCAGTACTTC
-,-,TRBV5-4,TRBJ1-2,CASSLDSLNYGYTF,TGTGCCAGCAGCTTGGACAGTTTGAACTATGGCTACACCTTC
-,-,TRBV2,TRBJ1-1,CASSGRWGTEAFF,TGTGCCAGCAGTGGGCGCTGGGGCACTGAAGCTTTCTTT
-,-,TRBV28,TRBJ1-5,CASIAGPQNQPQHF,TGTGCCAGTATTGCAGGGCCACAGAATCAGCCCCAGCATTTT
-,-,TRBV18,TRBJ2-5,CASLGQQTGTQYF,TGTGCCAGCCTAGGACAGCAAACAGGGACCCAGTACTTC